The 17 T cell receptor beta chains given below trace back to one sample, sequenced in a study of blood T cell repertoires in COVID-19. Sequencing was performed with immunoSEQ multiplex PCR; in TCRdb, only in-frame clones are kept and a portion is missing. In the table there are 65,000 to 90,000 clones, around three quarters of which are singletons. Sample: peripheral blood. These receptors all come from a man aged 60 to 75 with active or convalescent COVID-19.

This clone was seen a single time. This rearrangement joins TRBV5-1 to TRBJ2-2, with 10 bases aligning to TRBD2. Germline loops: CDR1 SGHRS, CDR2 YFSETQ. V dropped 3 bases and J dropped 2; count of bases not matched to a gene: 7. The CDR3 covers 17 residues. CDR3 DNA sequence: TGCGCCAGCAGCTCCCCCGCTAGCGGGGGCAACACCGGGGAGCTGTTTTTT. This gives the protein CASSSPASGGNTGELFF.

This clone has a single count. The rearrangement joins TRBV10-3 to TRBJ1-6; D may be TRBD1 (6 bases). The germline gives CDR1 ENHRY, CDR2 SYGVKD. This CDR3 comprises 14 residues. V was shortened by 2 bases and J by 10 bases, with 12 bases between the two germline ends. In nucleotides, the CDR3 is TGTGCCATCAGTGAGGAGGGGGGGCGGTCACCCCTCCACTTT. Translating gives CAISEEGGRSPLHF.

V is TRBV2 and J is TRBJ1-2; TRBD1 matches 8 bases. CDR3 length equals 13 residues. V lost 6 bases and J lost 8; bases outside the gene matches: 8. Germline V lookup: CDR1 SNHLY, CDR2 FYNNEI. This CDR3 reads CASSPRTGYGYTF. In nucleotides, the CDR3 is TGTGCCAGCAGCCCTAGGACAGGGTACGGCTACACCTTC.

The gene calls are TRBV5-5 and TRBJ1-6, with no clear D. The germline CDR1 and CDR2 sequences are SGHKS and YYEKEE (reference sequence). This CDR3 has 15 residues. V was trimmed by 2 bases and J by 0 bases, leaving 6 bases between them. The CDR3 coding sequence is TGTGCCAGCAGCTTCACCGGCTCCTATAATTCACCCCTCCACTTT. It encodes CASSFTGSYNSPLHF. Looking up the rest from reference TRBV5-5 and TRBJ1-6 gives the full variable domain: DAGVTQSPTHLIKTRGQQVTLRCSPISGHKSVSWYQQVLGQGPQFIFQYYEKEERGRGNFPDRFSARQFPNYSSELNVNALLLGDSALYLCASSFTGSYNSPLHFGNGTRLTVT.

The chain employs TRBV27 and TRBJ2-1; 8 nucleotides agree with TRBD1. Germline assignment: CDR1 MNHEY and CDR2 SMNVEV (reference sequence). The V gene end was trimmed by 10 bases and the J gene end by 0 bases; junction bases not matched to a gene: 8. The CDR3 contains 15 residues. The CDR3 coding sequence is TGTGCCATCGGAGCCGGGACAGGCTCCTACAATGAGCAGTTCTTC. This encodes CAIGAGTGSYNEQFF.

V usage is TRBV5-1 and J usage is TRBJ2-7; 7 bases are shared with TRBD2. This CDR3 region has 16 residues. With V trimmed by 4 bases and J by 2 bases, 12 bases remained unmatched. Germline V gives CDR1 SGHRS, CDR2 YFSETQ. CDR3 DNA sequence: TGCGCCAGCAGCCACGCGATGGGACTATCCCCCTACGAGCAGTACTTC. Its protein product is CASSHAMGLSPYEQYF.

The chain links TRBV10-3 to TRBJ2-7, with 7 bases fitting TRBD1. This CDR3 is 13 amino acids long. After removal of 4 bases from V and 5 bases from J, the junction contained 5 bases not matched to a gene. Germline CDR1 reads ENHRY; CDR2 reads SYGVKD. The CDR3 sequence is CAISGQGGNEQYF. The CDR3 nucleotides are TGTGCCATCAGTGGACAGGGTGGGAACGAGCAGTACTTC.

The chain couples TRBV6-5 to TRBJ2-3, with a weak D call TRBD1 (5 bases). Trimming took 2 bases from V and 10 from J, leaving 13 bases between them. The CDR3 contains 13 residues. Looked up from germline, CDR1 is MNHEY and CDR2 is SVGAGI. The CDR3 is CASSYPGQLSQYF. In DNA form, the CDR3 reads TGTGCCAGCAGTTACCCCGGACAATTGTCGCAGTATTTT.

The rearrangement uses TRBV27 and TRBJ2-5, with 8 nucleotides matching TRBD1. Unmatched junction bases numbered 6, after V lost 7 bases and J lost 2 bases. CDR1 and CDR2 from the germline V gene are MNHEY and SMNVEV (reference sequence). The CDR3 runs 14 residues. CDR3 protein: CASTDRGPQETQYF. CDR3 DNA sequence: TGTGCCAGCACTGACAGGGGCCCACAAGAGACCCAGTACTTC.

The genes are TRBV28 and TRBJ2-6; TRBD1 is a possible D gene (5 bases). This CDR3 spans 15 amino acids. Germline V gene sequence: CDR1 MDHEN, CDR2 SYDVKM. Deletions cut 7 bases from V and 0 bases from J, with 10 bases between. The CDR3 nucleotides read TGTGCCAGCACCGGTGGACACTCTGGGGCCAACGTCCTGACTTTC. Encoded protein: CASTGGHSGANVLTF.

J is TRBJ1-2 and V is TRBV6-1; D unresolved. The CDR3 sequence is 13 residues long. Germline-derived CDR1 and CDR2 are MNHNS and SASEGT. The ends were cut back, 0 bases at V and 6 bases at J, with 8 bases in the middle. CDR3 sequence: CASSEAGGDGYTF. CDR3 nucleotide sequence: TGTGCCAGCAGTGAAGCCGGTGGAGATGGCTACACCTTC.

In its sample, this clone was seen a few times. The gene calls are TRBV19 and TRBJ1-1; a weak D match, TRBD1 (5 bases). From germline, CDR1 is LNHDA and CDR2 SQIVND (reference sequence). The CDR3 is made up of 12 amino acids. V was trimmed by 5 bases and J by 9 bases, leaving 13 bases between them. CDR3 nucleotides: TGTGCCAGTAGTTTGGACACTCGACAAGCTTTCTTT. It specifies CASSLDTRQAFF.

This clone occurred a few times. The gene calls are TRBV11-2 and TRBJ1-1; D is uncertain. The germline CDR1 and CDR2 sequences are SGHAT and FQNNGV. The CDR3 extends over 15 amino acids. V lost 6 bases, J lost 3 bases, and 17 bases lay in between. The CDR3 coding sequence is TGTGCCAGCAGTCACCGAGGAATTGTGGACACTGAAGCTTTCTTT. Protein sequence: CASSHRGIVDTEAFF.

J is TRBJ2-7 and V is TRBV19; 11 nucleotides align to TRBD2. Germline CDR1 reads LNHDA; CDR2 reads SQIVND (reference sequence). V gave up 4 bases and J gave up 2 bases; unmatched junction bases: 4. The CDR3 sequence is 15 residues long. The CDR3 sequence: CASSTVAGGTYEQYF. The CDR3 nucleotides are TGTGCCAGTAGTACCGTAGCGGGGGGGACCTACGAGCAGTACTTC.

The chain uses TRBV15 and TRBJ2-2; maybe TRBD2 (5 bases). V was cut by 7 bases and J by 1 base, with 10 bases left in between. The germline V gene has CDR1 LNHNV and CDR2 YYDKDF (reference sequence). The CDR3 has 14 amino acids. The CDR3 is CATNNGKNTGELFF. CDR3 DNA: TGTGCCACCAACAACGGGAAGAACACCGGGGAGCTGTTTTTT.

This clone occurred a few times. This chain joins TRBV7-9 and TRBJ2-3; D uncertain. Germline assignment: CDR1 SEHNR and CDR2 FQNEAQ (reference sequence). Trimming took 7 bases from V and 1 from J, leaving 12 bases between them. CDR3 length: 14 residues. The DNA of the CDR3 is TGTGCCAGCACAAGGTACGCGGGCACAGATACGCAGTATTTT. Amino acid sequence: CASTRYAGTDTQYF.

The J gene is TRBJ2-2, the V gene TRBV3-1 (or the pseudogene TRBV3-2); D perhaps matches TRBD1 (6 bases). Trimming left V 3 bases short and J 1 base short, with 12 bases between. The CDR3 sequence is 16 residues long. Germline V gene sequence: CDR1 LGHDT, CDR2 YNNKEL (reference sequence). The CDR3 is CASSQQQGLNTGELFF. In nucleotides, the CDR3 is TGTGCCAGCAGCCAGCAACAGGGATTGAACACCGGGGAGCTGTTTTTT.